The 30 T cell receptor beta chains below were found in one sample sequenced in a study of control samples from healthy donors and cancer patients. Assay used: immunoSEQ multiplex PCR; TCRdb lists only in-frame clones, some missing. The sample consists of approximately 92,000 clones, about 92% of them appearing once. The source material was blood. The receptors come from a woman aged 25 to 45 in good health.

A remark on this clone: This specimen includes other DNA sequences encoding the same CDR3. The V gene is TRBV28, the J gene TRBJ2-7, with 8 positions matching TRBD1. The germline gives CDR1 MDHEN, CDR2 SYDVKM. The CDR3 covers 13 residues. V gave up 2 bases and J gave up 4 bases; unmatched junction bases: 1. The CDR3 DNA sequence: TGTGCCAGCAGTTTAGACAGGGGTTACGAGCAGTACTTC. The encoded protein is CASSLDRGYEQYF.

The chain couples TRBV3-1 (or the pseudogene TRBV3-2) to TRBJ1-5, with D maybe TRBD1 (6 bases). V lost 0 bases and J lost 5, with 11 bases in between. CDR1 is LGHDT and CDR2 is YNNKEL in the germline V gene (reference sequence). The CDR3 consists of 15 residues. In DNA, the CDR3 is TGTGCCAGCAGCCAAGAAGGACAGCCCCATCAGCCCCAGCATTTT. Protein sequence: CASSQEGQPHQPQHF.

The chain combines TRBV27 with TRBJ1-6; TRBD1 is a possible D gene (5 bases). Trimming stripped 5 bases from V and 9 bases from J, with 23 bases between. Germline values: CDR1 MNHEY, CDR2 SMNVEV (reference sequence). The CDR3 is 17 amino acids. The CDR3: CASSPHGSGSSISPLHF. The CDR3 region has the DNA TGTGCCAGCAGTCCCCACGGGTCAGGGTCGAGTATTTCACCCCTCCACTTT.

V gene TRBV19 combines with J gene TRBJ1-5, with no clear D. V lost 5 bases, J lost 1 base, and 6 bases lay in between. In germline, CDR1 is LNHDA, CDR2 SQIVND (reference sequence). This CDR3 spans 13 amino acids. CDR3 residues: CASSLWSNQPQHF. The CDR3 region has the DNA TGTGCCAGTAGTCTCTGGAGCAATCAGCCCCAGCATTTT.

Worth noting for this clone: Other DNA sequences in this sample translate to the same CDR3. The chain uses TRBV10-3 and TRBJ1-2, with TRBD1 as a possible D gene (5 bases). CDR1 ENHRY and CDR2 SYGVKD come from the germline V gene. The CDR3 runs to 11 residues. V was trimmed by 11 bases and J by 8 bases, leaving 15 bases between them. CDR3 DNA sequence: TGTGCCTCTGCCAGGGAGGGCGGCTACACCTTC. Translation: CASAREGGYTF.

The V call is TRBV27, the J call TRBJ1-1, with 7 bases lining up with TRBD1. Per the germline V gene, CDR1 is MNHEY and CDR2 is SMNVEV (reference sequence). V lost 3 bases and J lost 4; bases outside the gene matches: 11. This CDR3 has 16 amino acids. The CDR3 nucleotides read TGTGCCAGCAGTTTTGGGGCCATCCCAGGGGGCACTGAAGCTTTCTTT. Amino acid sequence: CASSFGAIPGGTEAFF.

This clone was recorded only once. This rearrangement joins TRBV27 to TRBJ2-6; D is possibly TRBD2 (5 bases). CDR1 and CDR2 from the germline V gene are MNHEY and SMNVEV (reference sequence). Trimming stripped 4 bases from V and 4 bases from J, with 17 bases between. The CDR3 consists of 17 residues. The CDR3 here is CASSSSARGTGANVLTF. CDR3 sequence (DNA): TGTGCCAGCAGTTCCTCGGCTCGGGGAACCGGGGCCAACGTCCTGACTTTC.

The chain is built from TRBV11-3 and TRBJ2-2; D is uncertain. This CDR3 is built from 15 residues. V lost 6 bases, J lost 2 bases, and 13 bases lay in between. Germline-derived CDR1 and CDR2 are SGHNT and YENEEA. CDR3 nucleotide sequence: TGTGCCAGCAGGGGTAGAGTTTCCAACACCGGGGAGCTGTTTTTT. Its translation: CASRGRVSNTGELFF.

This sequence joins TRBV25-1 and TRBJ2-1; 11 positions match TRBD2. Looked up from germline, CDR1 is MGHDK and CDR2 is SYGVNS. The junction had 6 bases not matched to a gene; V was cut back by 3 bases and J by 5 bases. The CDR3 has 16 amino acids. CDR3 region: CASSETSGEKNNEQFF. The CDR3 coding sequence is TGTGCCAGCAGTGAGACTAGCGGGGAGAAAAACAATGAGCAGTTCTTC. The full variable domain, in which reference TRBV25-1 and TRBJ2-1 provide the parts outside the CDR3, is EADIYQTPRYLVIGTGKKITLECSQTMGHDKMYWYQQDPGMELHLIHYSYGVNSTEKGDLSSESTVSRIRTEHFPLTLESARPSHTSQYLCASSETSGEKNNEQFFGPGTRLTVL.

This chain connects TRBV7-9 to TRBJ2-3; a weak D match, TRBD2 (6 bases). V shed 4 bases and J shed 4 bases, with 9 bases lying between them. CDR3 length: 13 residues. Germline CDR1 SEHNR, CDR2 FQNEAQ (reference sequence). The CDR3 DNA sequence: TGTGCCAGCAGCTCGCCGGGGGCAGATACGCAGTATTTT. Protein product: CASSSPGADTQYF. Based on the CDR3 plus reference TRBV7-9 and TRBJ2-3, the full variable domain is DTGVSQNPRHKITKRGQNVTFRCDPISEHNRLYWYRQTLGQGPEFLTYFQNEAQLEKSRLLSDRFSAERPKGSFSTLEIQRTEQGDSAMYLCASSSPGADTQYFGPGTRLTVL.

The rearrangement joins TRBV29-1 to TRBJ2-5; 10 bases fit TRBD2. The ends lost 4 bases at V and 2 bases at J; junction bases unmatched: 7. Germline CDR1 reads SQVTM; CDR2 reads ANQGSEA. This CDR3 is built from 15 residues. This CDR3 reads CSVGASGSYQETQYF. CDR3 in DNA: TGCAGCGTTGGGGCTAGCGGGAGCTATCAAGAGACCCAGTACTTC.

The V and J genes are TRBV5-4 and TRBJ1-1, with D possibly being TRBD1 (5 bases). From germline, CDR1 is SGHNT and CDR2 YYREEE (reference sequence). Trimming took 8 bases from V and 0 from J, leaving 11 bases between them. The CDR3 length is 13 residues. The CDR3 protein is CASRGDLNTEAFF. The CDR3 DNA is TGTGCCAGTCGGGGGGACTTGAACACTGAAGCTTTCTTT. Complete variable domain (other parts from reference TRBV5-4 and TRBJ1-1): ETGVTQSPTHLIKTRGQQVTLRCSSQSGHNTVSWYQQALGQGPQFIFQYYREEENGRGNFPPRFSGLQFPNYSSELNVNALELDDSALYLCASRGDLNTEAFFGQGTRLTVV.

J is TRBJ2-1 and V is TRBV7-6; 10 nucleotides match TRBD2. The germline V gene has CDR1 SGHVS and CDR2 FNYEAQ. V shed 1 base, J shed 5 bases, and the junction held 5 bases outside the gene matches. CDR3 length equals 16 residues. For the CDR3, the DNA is TGTGCCAGCAGCTTAGGGGGGACTAGCGCCGACAATGAGCAGTTCTTC. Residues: CASSLGGTSADNEQFF. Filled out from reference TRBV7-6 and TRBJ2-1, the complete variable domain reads GAGVSQSPRYKVTKRGQDVALRCDPISGHVSLYWYRQALGQGPEFLTYFNYEAQQDKSGLPNDRFSAERPEGSISTLTIQRTEQRDSAMYRCASSLGGTSADNEQFFGPGTRLTVL.

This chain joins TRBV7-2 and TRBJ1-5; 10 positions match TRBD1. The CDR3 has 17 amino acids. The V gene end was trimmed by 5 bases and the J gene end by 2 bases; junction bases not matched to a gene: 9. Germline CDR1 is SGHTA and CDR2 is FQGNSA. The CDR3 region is CASSPGTGVDGNQPQHF. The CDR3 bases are TGTGCCAGCAGCCCCGGGACAGGGGTGGATGGCAATCAGCCCCAGCATTTT.

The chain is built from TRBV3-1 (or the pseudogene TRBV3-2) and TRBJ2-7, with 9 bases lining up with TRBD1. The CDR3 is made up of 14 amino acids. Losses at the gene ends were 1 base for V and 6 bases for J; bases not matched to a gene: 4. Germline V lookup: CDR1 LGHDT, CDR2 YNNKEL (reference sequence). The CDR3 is CASSQVGTGSEQYF. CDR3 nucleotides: TGTGCCAGCAGCCAAGTGGGGACAGGGAGCGAGCAGTACTTC.

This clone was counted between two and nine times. CDR3 amino acids: CASSSSRRGVDTEAFF. In DNA form, the CDR3 reads TGTGCCAGCTCATCATCCCGGCGGGGAGTAGACACTGAAGCTTTCTTT. The chain has TRBV18 and TRBJ1-1, with D hard to call. Germline V gives CDR1 KGHSH, CDR2 LQKENI. V gave up 5 bases and J gave up 3 bases, with 19 bases separating them. The CDR3 contains 16 residues.

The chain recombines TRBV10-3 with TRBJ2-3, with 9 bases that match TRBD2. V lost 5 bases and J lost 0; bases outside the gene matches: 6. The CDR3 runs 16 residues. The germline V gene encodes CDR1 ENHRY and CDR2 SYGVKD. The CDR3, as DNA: TGTGCCATCAGTATCATAGCGGGGGCTAGCACAGATACGCAGTATTTT. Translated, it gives CAISIIAGASTDTQYF.

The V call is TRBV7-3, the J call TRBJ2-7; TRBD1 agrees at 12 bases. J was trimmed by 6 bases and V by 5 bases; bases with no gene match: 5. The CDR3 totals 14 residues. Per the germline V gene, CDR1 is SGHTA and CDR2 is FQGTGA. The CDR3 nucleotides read TGTGCCAGCAGCCCCGGGACAGGGGGCGCCGAGCAGTACTTC. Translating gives CASSPGTGGAEQYF.

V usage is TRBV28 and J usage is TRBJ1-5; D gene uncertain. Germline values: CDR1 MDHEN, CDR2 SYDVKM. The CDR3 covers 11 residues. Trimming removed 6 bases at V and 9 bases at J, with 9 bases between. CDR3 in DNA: TGTGCCAGCAGCGTTTCGTGGCCCCAGCATTTT. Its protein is CASSVSWPQHF.

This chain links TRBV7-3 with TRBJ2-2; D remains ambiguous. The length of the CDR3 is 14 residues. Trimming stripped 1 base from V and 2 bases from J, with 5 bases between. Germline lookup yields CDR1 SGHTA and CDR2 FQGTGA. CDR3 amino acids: CASSLNYNTGELFF. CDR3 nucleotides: TGTGCCAGCAGCTTAAACTATAACACCGGGGAGCTGTTTTTT.

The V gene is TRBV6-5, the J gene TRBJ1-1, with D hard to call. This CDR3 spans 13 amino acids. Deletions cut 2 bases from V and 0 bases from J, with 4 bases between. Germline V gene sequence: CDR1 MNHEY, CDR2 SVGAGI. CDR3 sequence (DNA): TGTGCCAGCAGTTACAGGGTGAACACTGAAGCTTTCTTT. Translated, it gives CASSYRVNTEAFF.

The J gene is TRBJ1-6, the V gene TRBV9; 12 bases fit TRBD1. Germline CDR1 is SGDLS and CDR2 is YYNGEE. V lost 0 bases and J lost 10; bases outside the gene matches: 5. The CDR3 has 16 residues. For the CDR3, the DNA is TGTGCCAGCAGCGTAGATGTGGGACAGGGGGCCTCACCCCTCCACTTT. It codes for CASSVDVGQGASPLHF.

CDR3 nucleotide sequence: TGTGCCAGCAGCCACAGGACTGTTAACAATGAGCAGTTCTTC. It yields the protein CASSHRTVNNEQFF. The rearrangement links TRBV14 to TRBJ2-1; maybe TRBD2 (5 bases). V was cut by 3 bases and J by 5 bases, with 11 bases left in between. Germline V CDR1 and CDR2: SGHDN, FVKESK. This CDR3 spans 14 amino acids.

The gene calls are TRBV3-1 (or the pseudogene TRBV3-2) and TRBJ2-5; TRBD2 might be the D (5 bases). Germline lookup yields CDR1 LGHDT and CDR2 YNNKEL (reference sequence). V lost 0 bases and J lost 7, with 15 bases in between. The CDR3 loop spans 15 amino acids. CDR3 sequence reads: CASSQDVWLAGTQYF. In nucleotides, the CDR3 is TGTGCCAGCAGCCAAGATGTATGGCTAGCAGGGACCCAGTACTTC.

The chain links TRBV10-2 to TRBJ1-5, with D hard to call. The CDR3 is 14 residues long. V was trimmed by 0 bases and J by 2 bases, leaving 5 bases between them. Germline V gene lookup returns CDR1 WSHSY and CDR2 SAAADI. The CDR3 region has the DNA TGCGCCAGCAGTGAGTCAACGGGCAATCAGCCCCAGCATTTT. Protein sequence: CASSESTGNQPQHF.

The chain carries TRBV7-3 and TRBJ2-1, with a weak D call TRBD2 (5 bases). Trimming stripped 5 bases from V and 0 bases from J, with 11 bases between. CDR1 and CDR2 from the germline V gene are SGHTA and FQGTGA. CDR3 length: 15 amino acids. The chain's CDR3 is CASSLKRSSYNEQFF. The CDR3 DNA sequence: TGTGCCAGCAGCCTAAAGCGGAGCTCCTACAATGAGCAGTTCTTC.

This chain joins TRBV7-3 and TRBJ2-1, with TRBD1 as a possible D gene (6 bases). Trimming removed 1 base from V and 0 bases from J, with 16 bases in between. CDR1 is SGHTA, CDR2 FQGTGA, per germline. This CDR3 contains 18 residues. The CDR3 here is CASSLSVGQGISYNEQFF. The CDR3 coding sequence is TGTGCCAGCAGCTTAAGCGTCGGGCAGGGGATCTCCTACAATGAGCAGTTCTTC.

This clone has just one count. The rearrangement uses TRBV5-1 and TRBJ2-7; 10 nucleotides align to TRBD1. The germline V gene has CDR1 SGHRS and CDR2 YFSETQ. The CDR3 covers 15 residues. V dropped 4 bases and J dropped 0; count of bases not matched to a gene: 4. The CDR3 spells CASSKGQGSSYEQYF. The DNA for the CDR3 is TGCGCCAGCAGCAAGGGACAGGGGAGCTCCTACGAGCAGTACTTC.

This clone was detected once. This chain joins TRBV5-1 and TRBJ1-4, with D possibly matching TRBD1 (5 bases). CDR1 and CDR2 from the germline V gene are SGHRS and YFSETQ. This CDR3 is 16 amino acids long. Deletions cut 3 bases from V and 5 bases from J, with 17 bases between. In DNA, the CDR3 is TGCGCCAGCAGCTCTAATCCGGGGCGAGCGAATGAAAAACTGTTTTTT. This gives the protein CASSSNPGRANEKLFF.

CDR3 sequence reads: CASSLHATNEKLFF. CDR3 coding DNA: TGTGCCAGCAGCCTACACGCAACTAATGAAAAACTGTTTTTT. The chain employs TRBV7-2 and TRBJ1-4; D remains unclear. The length of the CDR3 is 14 residues. The germline V and J ends were trimmed by 5 bases and 0 bases, with 7 bases remaining between them. CDR1 and CDR2 from the germline V gene are SGHTA and FQGNSA.